A single sample gave rise to the 27 T cell receptor beta chains below, sequenced in a study of T cell repertoires in cytomegalovirus infection. No antigen has been identified for these receptors. In TCRdb, the reads were re-called with MiXCR into one record per CDR3 protein. The table records around 540,000 distinct CDR3 sequences, 30% to 35% of them present only once. The sample in question was cultured PBMCs, obtained from culture after CMV antigen stimulation. The receptors here all came from a human donor in good health (CMV status not recorded). Some clones in this sample may be carry-over from other donors' samples.

This clonotype was recorded only once. The rearrangement uses TRBV20-1 and TRBJ1-2; D gene unclear. This CDR3 spans 13 amino acids. The germline CDR1 and CDR2 sequences are DFQATT and SNEGSKA (reference sequence). V was shortened by 4 bases and J by 2 bases, with 11 bases between the two germline ends. In DNA form, the CDR3 reads TGCAGTGCTACCCGGACGTTGAACTATGGCTACACCTTC. Translation gives CSATRTLNYGYTF.

This clonotype was seen a few times. The genes are TRBV4-1 and TRBJ1-1, with D hard to call. Deletions cut 5 bases from V and 1 base from J, with 20 bases between. The CDR3 runs 17 residues. Germline CDR1 and CDR2: MGHRA and YSYEKL. The CDR3 sequence: CASSEVPLAEANTEAFF. CDR3 in DNA: TGCGCCAGCAGCGAAGTCCCTTTGGCGGAAGCGAACACTGAAGCTTTCTTT.

In its sample, this clonotype was seen a few times. The V call is TRBV7-2, the J call TRBJ2-3; 8 nucleotides agree with TRBD2. Germline loops: CDR1 SGHTA, CDR2 FQGNSA. This CDR3 comprises 17 residues. V lost 5 bases, J lost 5 bases, and 15 bases stayed unmatched. Here the CDR3 reads CASSPHFGRAIEDTQYF. DNA of the CDR3: TGTGCCAGCAGCCCCCACTTCGGGAGGGCCATTGAAGATACGCAGTATTTT.

This clonotype was found a few times. CDR3 nucleotide sequence: TGTGCCAGCAGTCTGAGTATAGAAAAACTGTTTTTT. It encodes CASSLSIEKLFF. The rearrangement joins TRBV7-9 to TRBJ1-4; D not certain. This CDR3 has 12 amino acids. Trimming took 6 bases from V and 8 from J, leaving 10 bases between them. Germline assignment: CDR1 SEHNR and CDR2 FQNEAQ (reference sequence).

The rearrangement links TRBV19 to TRBJ1-2; 9 bases are shared with TRBD1. Germline loops: CDR1 LNHDA, CDR2 SQIVND (reference sequence). CDR3 length equals 16 residues. The V segment lost 7 bases and the J segment 3 bases; nucleotides outside the gene matches: 12. CDR3 protein: CASKPGQGNSYYGYTF. The CDR3 nucleotides are TGTGCCAGTAAACCGGGACAGGGAAATTCCTACTATGGCTACACCTTC.

The V gene is TRBV19, the J gene TRBJ2-1, with D perhaps matching TRBD1 (5 bases). Trimming took off 5 bases at V and 7 bases at J, with 15 bases between the two ends. CDR3 size: 14 residues. Germline V gene lookup returns CDR1 LNHDA and CDR2 SQIVND (reference sequence). The CDR3 nucleotides read TGTGCCAGTAGTCCTCAACTAAGGGGTAATGAGCAGTTCTTC. It translates to CASSPQLRGNEQFF.

This clonotype was found a few times. The gene calls are TRBV11-2 and TRBJ2-3; D gene uncertain. Trimming took 0 bases from V and 5 from J, leaving 12 bases between them. The CDR3 runs to 15 residues. In germline, CDR1 is SGHAT, CDR2 FQNNGV. CDR3 sequence reads: CASSLDPRLGDTQYF. CDR3 nucleotide sequence: TGTGCCAGCAGCTTAGATCCCCGATTAGGAGATACGCAGTATTTT.

The chain combines TRBV5-1 with TRBJ1-1, with D perhaps matching TRBD1 (6 bases). There are 15 residues in the CDR3. Trimming took 3 bases from V and 1 from J, leaving 13 bases between them. CDR1 is SGHRS and CDR2 is YFSETQ in the germline V gene. This CDR3 is CASSWGAVPNTEAFF. CDR3 coding DNA: TGCGCCAGCAGCTGGGGGGCAGTCCCGAACACTGAAGCTTTCTTT.

This clonotype was counted many times. This rearrangement joins TRBV7-6 to TRBJ2-3; 8 bases fit TRBD2. The J segment lost 4 bases and the V segment lost 0 bases, leaving 6 bases of the junction unmatched. Germline V gene lookup returns CDR1 SGHVS and CDR2 FNYEAQ. The CDR3 sequence is 16 residues long. The CDR3 spells CASSLAAGGFADTQYF. CDR3 coding DNA: TGTGCCAGCAGCTTAGCGGCGGGAGGTTTCGCAGATACGCAGTATTTT.

This clonotype was recorded many times. J is TRBJ2-1 and V is TRBV20-1; 12 nucleotides match TRBD2. CDR3 length equals 16 residues. Germline CDR1 DFQATT, CDR2 SNEGSKA (reference sequence). V was clipped by 5 bases and J by 4 bases; unmatched bases: 9. This CDR3 reads CSAPRSGLAGYNEQFF. CDR3 nucleotides: TGCAGTGCTCCTCGCTCCGGACTAGCGGGGTACAATGAGCAGTTCTTC.

V and J are TRBV7-6 and TRBJ2-1; D gene unclear. The CDR3 totals 14 residues. Germline V CDR1 and CDR2: SGHVS, FNYEAQ. Between the trimmed V and J ends, which lost 5 bases and 4 bases, there was a span of 12 bases. The CDR3 here is CASSQVLGYNEQFF. The DNA for the CDR3 is TGTGCCAGCAGCCAGGTTCTAGGGTACAATGAGCAGTTCTTC. Looking up the rest from reference TRBV7-6 and TRBJ2-1 gives the full variable domain: GAGVSQSPRYKVTKRGQDVALRCDPISGHVSLYWYRQALGQGPEFLTYFNYEAQQDKSGLPNDRFSAERPEGSISTLTIQRTEQRDSAMYRCASSQVLGYNEQFFGPGTRLTVL.

This clonotype was seen more than once but under ten times. V usage is TRBV27 and J usage is TRBJ1-1; 8 bases line up with TRBD1. The CDR3 is 14 residues long. Unmatched junction bases numbered 12, after V lost 8 bases and J lost 7 bases. Germline CDR1 is MNHEY and CDR2 is SMNVEV (reference sequence). Written as DNA, the CDR3 is TGTGCCAGCGCAAACAGGGGGGTCTTCGATGAAGCTTTCTTT. Its translation: CASANRGVFDEAFF.

This clonotype appeared a few times. The rearrangement joins TRBV6-1 to TRBJ2-5; TRBD1 aligns across 9 bases. Germline values: CDR1 MNHNS, CDR2 SASEGT. The CDR3 is 15 residues long. The ends lost 10 bases at V and 3 bases at J; junction bases unmatched: 12. CDR3 residues: CATSPGQGFEETQYF. DNA of the CDR3: TGTGCCACCTCACCGGGACAGGGCTTCGAAGAGACCCAGTACTTC.

V and J are TRBV27 and TRBJ2-3; D uncertain. Trimming stripped 0 bases from V and 3 bases from J, with 7 bases between. CDR1 is MNHEY, CDR2 SMNVEV, per germline (reference sequence). The CDR3 covers 14 residues. CDR3 sequence reads: CASSLSMGTDTQYF. The CDR3 nucleotides read TGTGCCAGCAGTTTATCGATGGGAACAGATACGCAGTATTTT.

Of note for this clonotype: A much larger clone lies one base from this, so it may be a read error. This chain joins TRBV6-8 and TRBJ2-1, with 9 bases that match TRBD2. The CDR3 is 16 amino acids. Germline V CDR1 and CDR2: MNHGY, SAAAGT. With 2 bases clipped from V and 8 bases from J, the junction kept 10 bases outside the gene matches. The DNA for the CDR3 is TGTGCCAGCAGTTACACTCTAGCGGGGAGGGTGGATGAGCAGTTCTTC. This sequence encodes CASSYTLAGRVDEQFF.

This clonotype was seen many times. The V gene is TRBV7-3, the J gene TRBJ2-1, with 11 bases matching TRBD2. Germline V gives CDR1 SGHTA, CDR2 FQGTGA. The CDR3 spans 16 residues. J lost 7 bases, V lost 1 base, and 6 bases had no gene match. CDR3 region: CASSLIGLAGPNEQFF. Here the CDR3 DNA reads TGTGCCAGCAGCTTAATTGGACTAGCGGGCCCGAATGAGCAGTTCTTC.

The V call is TRBV7-8, the J call TRBJ2-3, with TRBD2 matching 10 bases. The CDR3 sequence is 16 residues long. CDR1 and CDR2 from the germline V gene are SGHVS and FQNEAQ. V was pared by 3 bases and J by 4 bases, with 7 bases of the junction left unmatched. The CDR3 region is CASSFAGTSAADTQYF. CDR3 sequence (DNA): TGTGCCAGCAGCTTCGCGGGGACTAGCGCGGCAGATACGCAGTATTTT.

V and J are TRBV6-2 or TRBV6-3 and TRBJ2-6; maybe TRBD2 (6 bases). The germline gives CDR1 MNHEY, CDR2 SVGEGT. V was trimmed by 5 bases and J by 0 bases, leaving 14 bases between them. CDR3 length: 17 residues. CDR3 bases: TGTGCCAGCAGTCCCGGGACTGCCTTCTCTGGGGCCAACGTCCTGACTTTC. Protein: CASSPGTAFSGANVLTF.

On this clonotype: The germline gene is not matched at one end of the junction; a read error may be the cause. The chain uses TRBV4-1 and TRBJ2-5; 8 bases align to TRBD1. In germline, CDR1 is MGHRA, CDR2 YSYEKL. CDR3 size: 15 residues. CDR3 sequence (DNA): TGTGCCAGCAGCCAAGCGGACAGGGTAGGCGAGACCCAGTACTTC. Translated, it gives CASSQADRVGETQYF.

This clonotype was seen more than once but under ten times. This chain joins TRBV7-9 and TRBJ2-2, with D perhaps TRBD1 (6 bases). From germline, CDR1 is SEHNR and CDR2 FQNEAQ (reference sequence). The CDR3 has 15 residues. Trimming stripped 4 bases from V and 1 base from J, with 10 bases between. The CDR3 DNA reads as TGTGCCAGCAGCTGGGGACAAGTGAACACCGGGGAGCTGTTTTTT. This sequence encodes CASSWGQVNTGELFF.

In its sample, this clonotype was seen many times. The V and J genes are TRBV7-2 and TRBJ1-3; possible D gene TRBD1, 6 bases. The germline V gene has CDR1 SGHTA and CDR2 FQGNSA. The CDR3 sequence is 15 residues long. The ends were cut back, 2 bases at V and 2 bases at J, with 10 bases in the middle. Written as DNA, the CDR3 is TGTGCCAGCAGCTTATCGTGGGGGCCTGGAAACACCATATATTTT. Protein product: CASSLSWGPGNTIYF.

V usage is TRBV20-1 and J usage is TRBJ1-4, with a possible D match to TRBD1 (5 bases). The V end lost 3 bases, the J end lost 6 bases, and 14 bases lay between the germline ends. CDR1 is DFQATT, CDR2 SNEGSKA, per germline (reference sequence). The CDR3 runs to 14 residues. Written as DNA, the CDR3 is TGCAGTGCTAGTGATCGCCAGGGTTATGAAAAACTGTTTTTT. Its protein product is CSASDRQGYEKLFF.

This clonotype was seen only a few times. The gene calls are TRBV7-2 and TRBJ1-4; perhaps TRBD1 as D (5 bases). CDR3 length: 14 amino acids. Between the trimmed V and J ends, which lost 1 base and 8 bases, there was a span of 11 bases. Germline V gene lookup returns CDR1 SGHTA and CDR2 FQGNSA. CDR3 sequence: CASSLDVWDEKLFF. The CDR3 nucleotides read TGTGCCAGCAGCTTAGATGTGTGGGACGAAAAACTGTTTTTT.

V and J are TRBV20-1 and TRBJ1-5; D is uncertain. Germline CDR1 reads DFQATT; CDR2 reads SNEGSKA (reference sequence). V gave up 4 bases and J gave up 2 bases, with 9 bases separating them. The CDR3 runs 13 residues. The CDR3 protein is CSATKDGNQPQHF. CDR3 sequence (DNA): TGCAGTGCTACAAAAGACGGCAATCAGCCCCAGCATTTT.

Comment on this clonotype: One junction end disagrees with the germline gene, perhaps due to a read error. The chain carries TRBV28 and TRBJ1-5, with a possible D match to TRBD1 (5 bases). The CDR3 runs to 14 residues. CDR1 is MDHEN, CDR2 SYDVKM, per germline. The CDR3 DNA follows: TGTGCCAGCAGTTTACAGGGTCGCAATGAGCCCCAGCATTTT. The encoded protein is CASSLQGRNEPQHF.

This clonotype was seen a handful of times. The chain has TRBV19 and TRBJ1-5, with unresolved D. The CDR3 runs 16 residues. Germline CDR1 reads LNHDA; CDR2 reads SQIVND (reference sequence). V was clipped by 5 bases and J by 0 bases, with 14 bases between them. The CDR3 DNA sequence: TGTGCCAGTAGTCCCAACTCACTCTATAGCAATCAGCCCCAGCATTTT. Translation: CASSPNSLYSNQPQHF.

The J gene is TRBJ2-3, the V gene TRBV11-3, with D perhaps TRBD2 (6 bases). The length of the CDR3 is 15 residues. Germline lookup yields CDR1 SGHNT and CDR2 YENEEA. Deletions cut 5 bases from V and 1 base from J, with 13 bases between. The CDR3 DNA sequence: TGTGCCAGCAGCCACTCAGCGGGCCGCACAGATACGCAGTATTTT. This gives the protein CASSHSAGRTDTQYF.